One T cell receptor beta chain is described in this entry. Its antigen is not identified. This sample is drawn from a study of cytomegalovirus exposure and HLA in healthy donors. Study conclusions and caveats: Generally TCR sequences proved uncommon, though certain public TCRs appeared in numerous donors. According to a later analysis, TCR clusters from the first cohort tended to co-occur in the 100 to 150 validation repertoires.

The CDR3 extends over 15 amino acids. Per the germline V gene, CDR1 is SGHTS and CDR2 is YDEGEE. The germline V and J ends were trimmed by 5 bases and 0 bases, with 14 bases remaining between them. Assay used: immunoSEQ multiplex PCR; TCRdb lists only in-frame clones, some missing. The profile shows roughly 230,000 clones, about 90% of them singletons. The sample taken for sequencing was PBMCs. The source is a woman aged 25 to 39 in good health and CMV-seronegative. The gene calls are TRBV5-8 and TRBJ2-5; D is possibly TRBD1 or TRBD2 (7 bases each). The CDR3 coding sequence is TGTGCCAGCAGTCCAGGGGGGGGACACCAAGAGACCCAGTACTTC. This translates into CASSPGGGHQETQYF.